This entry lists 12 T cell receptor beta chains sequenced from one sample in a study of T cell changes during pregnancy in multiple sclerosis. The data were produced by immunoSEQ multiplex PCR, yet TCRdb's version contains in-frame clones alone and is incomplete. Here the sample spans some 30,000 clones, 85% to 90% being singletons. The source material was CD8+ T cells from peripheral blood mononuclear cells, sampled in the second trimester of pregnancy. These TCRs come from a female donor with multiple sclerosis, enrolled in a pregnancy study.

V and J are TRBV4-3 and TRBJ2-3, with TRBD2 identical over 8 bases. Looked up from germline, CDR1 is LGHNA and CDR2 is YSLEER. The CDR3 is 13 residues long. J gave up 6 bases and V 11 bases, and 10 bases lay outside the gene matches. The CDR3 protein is CASTGRGSDTQYF. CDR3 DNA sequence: TGCGCCTCTACCGGGAGGGGGAGTGATACGCAGTATTTT.

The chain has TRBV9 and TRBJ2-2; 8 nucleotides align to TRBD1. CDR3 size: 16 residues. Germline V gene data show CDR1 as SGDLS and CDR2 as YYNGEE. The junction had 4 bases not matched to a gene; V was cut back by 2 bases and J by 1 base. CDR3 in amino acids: CASSVRGQENTGELFF. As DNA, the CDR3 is TGTGCCAGCAGCGTTCGGGGACAGGAGAACACCGGGGAGCTGTTTTTT.

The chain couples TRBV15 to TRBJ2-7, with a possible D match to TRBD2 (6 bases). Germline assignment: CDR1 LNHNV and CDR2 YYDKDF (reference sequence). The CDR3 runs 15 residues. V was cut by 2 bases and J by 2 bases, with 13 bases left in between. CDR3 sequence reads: CATSRSKGGAYEQYF. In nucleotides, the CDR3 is TGTGCCACCAGCAGAAGCAAAGGAGGGGCCTACGAGCAGTACTTC.

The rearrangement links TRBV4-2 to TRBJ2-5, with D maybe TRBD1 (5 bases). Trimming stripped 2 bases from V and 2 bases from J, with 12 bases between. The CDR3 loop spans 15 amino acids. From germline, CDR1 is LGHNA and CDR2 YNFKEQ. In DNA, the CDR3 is TGTGCCAGCAGCCAACTGCTAGGGGAACAAGAGACCCAGTACTTC. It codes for CASSQLLGEQETQYF.

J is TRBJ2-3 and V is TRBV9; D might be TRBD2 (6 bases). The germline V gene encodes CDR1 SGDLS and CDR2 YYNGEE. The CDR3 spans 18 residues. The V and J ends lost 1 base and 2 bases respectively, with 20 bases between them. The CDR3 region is CASSVRRESLVPTDTQYF. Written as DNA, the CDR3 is TGTGCCAGCAGCGTACGACGGGAGTCCTTAGTTCCCACAGATACGCAGTATTTT.

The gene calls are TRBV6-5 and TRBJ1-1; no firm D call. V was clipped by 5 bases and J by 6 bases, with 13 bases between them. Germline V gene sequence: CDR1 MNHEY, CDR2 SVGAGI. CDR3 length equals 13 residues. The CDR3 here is CASSRSEAAEAFF. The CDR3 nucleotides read TGTGCCAGCAGTAGGAGCGAGGCCGCTGAAGCTTTCTTT.

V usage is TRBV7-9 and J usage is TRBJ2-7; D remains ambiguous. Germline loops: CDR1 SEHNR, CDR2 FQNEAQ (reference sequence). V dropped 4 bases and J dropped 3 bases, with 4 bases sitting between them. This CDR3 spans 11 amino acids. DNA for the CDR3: TGTGCCAGCAGCTCCTACTACGAGCAGTACTTC. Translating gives CASSSYYEQYF.

The CDR3 coding sequence is TGTGCCAGTTCGACTAGCGGGGGGCCCTCGTACAATGAGCAGTTCTTC. It codes for CASSTSGGPSYNEQFF. V and J are TRBV27 and TRBJ2-1, with 13 bases that match TRBD2. The CDR3 covers 16 residues. The trim removed 9 bases at V and 4 bases at J, leaving 9 bases unmatched. Looked up from germline, CDR1 is MNHEY and CDR2 is SMNVEV (reference sequence).

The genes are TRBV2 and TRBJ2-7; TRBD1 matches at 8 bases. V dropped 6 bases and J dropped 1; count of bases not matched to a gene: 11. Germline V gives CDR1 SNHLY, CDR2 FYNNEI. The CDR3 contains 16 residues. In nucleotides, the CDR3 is TGTGCCAGCAGCCCTCGGGACAGGAGTATTTCCTACGAGCAGTACTTC. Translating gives CASSPRDRSISYEQYF.

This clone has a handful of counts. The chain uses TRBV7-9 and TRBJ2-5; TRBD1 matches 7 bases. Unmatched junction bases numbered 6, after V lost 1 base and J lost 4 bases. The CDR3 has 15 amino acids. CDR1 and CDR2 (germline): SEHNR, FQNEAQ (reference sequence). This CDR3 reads CASSLDKGARETQYF. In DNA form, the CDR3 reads TGTGCCAGCAGCTTAGATAAGGGGGCGCGAGAGACCCAGTACTTC. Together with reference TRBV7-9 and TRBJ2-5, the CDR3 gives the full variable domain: DTGVSQNPRHKITKRGQNVTFRCDPISEHNRLYWYRQTLGQGPEFLTYFQNEAQLEKSRLLSDRFSAERPKGSFSTLEIQRTEQGDSAMYLCASSLDKGARETQYFGPGTRLLVL.

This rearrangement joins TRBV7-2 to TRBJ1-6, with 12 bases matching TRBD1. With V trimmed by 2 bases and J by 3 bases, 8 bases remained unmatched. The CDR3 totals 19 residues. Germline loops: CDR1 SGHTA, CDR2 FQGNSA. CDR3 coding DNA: TGTGCCAGCAGCTTAAGGGGACAGGGGGCTAATCGCTATAATTCACCCCTCCACTTT. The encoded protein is CASSLRGQGANRYNSPLHF.

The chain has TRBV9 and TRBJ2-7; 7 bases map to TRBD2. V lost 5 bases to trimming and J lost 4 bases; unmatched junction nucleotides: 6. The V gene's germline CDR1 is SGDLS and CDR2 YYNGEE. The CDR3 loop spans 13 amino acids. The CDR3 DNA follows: TGTGCCAGCAGTAGTGGGGGGGGGTACGAGCAGTACTTC. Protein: CASSSGGGYEQYF.